The entry below gives a single T cell receptor (beta chain) sequence along with its context. In the original processing: Amplifying reference gene primers gave estimates of nucleated cell counts. The data were produced by immunoSEQ multiplex PCR, yet TCRdb's version contains in-frame clones alone and is incomplete. D and trimming were read from the DNA, whereas the V and J calls and clone size are those reported in that table. This table holds 300,000 to 400,000 clones, about nine tenths found once. The length of the CDR3 is 16 residues. V was pared by 5 bases and J by 6 bases, with 9 bases of the junction left unmatched. CDR1 and CDR2 (germline): LNHDA, SQIVND (reference sequence). This entry belongs to a study of blood T cell repertoires in COVID-19. Overall study: Samples representing acute and convalescent COVID-19 were sourced from the United States, Italy and Spain.

Seattle cases were enrolled at active infection and followed longitudinally. This sequence originates from a man aged 25 to 40 with COVID-19, enrolled during active disease. The J gene is TRBJ2-1, the V gene TRBV19, with 11 positions matching TRBD2. Sequencing was performed on peripheral blood. The CDR3 loop reads CASSAVLAGDTNEQFF. DNA of the CDR3: TGTGCCAGTAGTGCCGTACTAGCGGGAGATACCAATGAGCAGTTCTTC.